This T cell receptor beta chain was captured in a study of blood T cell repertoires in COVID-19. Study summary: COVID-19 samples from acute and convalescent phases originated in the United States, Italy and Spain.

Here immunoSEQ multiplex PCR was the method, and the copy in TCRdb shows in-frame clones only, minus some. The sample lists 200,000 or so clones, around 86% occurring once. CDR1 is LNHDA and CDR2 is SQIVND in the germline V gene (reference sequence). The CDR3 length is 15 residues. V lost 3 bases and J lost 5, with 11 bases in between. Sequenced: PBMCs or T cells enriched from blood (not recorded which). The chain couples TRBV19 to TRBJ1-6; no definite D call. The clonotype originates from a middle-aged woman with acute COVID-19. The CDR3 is CASSMWWPNNSPLHF. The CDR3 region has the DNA TGTGCCAGTAGTATGTGGTGGCCGAATAATTCACCCCTCCACTTT.